These T cell receptor beta chains were read from a single sample in a study of blood T cell repertoires in COVID-19. The data were produced by immunoSEQ multiplex PCR, yet TCRdb's version contains in-frame clones alone and is incomplete. The sample shows about 74,000 clones, around 90% of them seen only once. The sample consisted of peripheral blood. The receptors here all came from an elderly woman with active or convalescent COVID-19. The CDR3 runs from the conserved cysteine through the conserved F or W. Each record gives: D gene, J gene, V gene, clone size, CDR3 DNA, CDR3 protein. D genes are given only for firm matches. The listing skips clone size in some rows; elsewhere it reads once, few, many or a size class.

D: TRBD1; J: TRBJ2-7; V: TRBV19; size: .; DNA: TGTGCCAGTAGTCCCGACAGGGGGGTTCGGGAGCAGTACTTC; CDR3: CASSPDRGVREQYF
D: .; J: TRBJ1-1; V: TRBV10-3; size: .; DNA: TGTGCCATCAGTGAGTCGCCAGGCTACACTGAAGCTTTCTTT; CDR3: CAISESPGYTEAFF
D: .; J: TRBJ2-1; V: TRBV5-1; size: once; DNA: TGCGCCAGCAGCTTGGGGACTTCGAGCTCCTACAATGAGCAGTTCTTC; CDR3: CASSLGTSSSYNEQFF
D: TRBD1; J: TRBJ1-2; V: TRBV24-1; size: .; DNA: TGTGCCACCAGTGATTCCACCCGGACAGGGGACTATGGCTACACCTTC; CDR3: CATSDSTRTGDYGYTF
D: TRBD2; J: TRBJ2-5; V: TRBV7-3; size: .; DNA: TGTGCCAGCAGCTTCGCGGGAGGACAAGAGACCCAGTACTTC; CDR3: CASSFAGGQETQYF
D: TRBD2; J: TRBJ2-6; V: TRBV12-5; size: .; DNA: TGTGCTAGTGGTTTGATAGCGGGGGTTGGCTCTGGGGCCAACGTCCTGACTTTC; CDR3: CASGLIAGVGSGANVLTF
D: TRBD2; J: TRBJ2-7; V: TRBV6-6; size: .; DNA: TGTGCCAGCAGTTACAGAACCGGGACTAGCGGAGAGCAGTACTTC; CDR3: CASSYRTGTSGEQYF
D: TRBD1; J: TRBJ1-4; V: TRBV7-6; size: .; DNA: TGTGCCAGCAGCTTATCAACAGGGGTATTTGAAAAACTGTTTTTT; CDR3: CASSLSTGVFEKLFF
D: .; J: TRBJ2-1; V: TRBV7-3; size: .; DNA: TGTGCCAGCAGCTCCCGCCGGGTTCAGGGTGAGCAGTTCTTC; CDR3: CASSSRRVQGEQFF
D: TRBD1; J: TRBJ1-3; V: TRBV27; size: .; DNA: TGTGCCAGCAGACCAACAGGGGCGAAAAACACCATATATTTT; CDR3: CASRPTGAKNTIYF
D: TRBD2; J: TRBJ2-2; V: TRBV4-2; size: .; DNA: TGTGCCAGCAGCCAGGCGGGAGAGGGCACCGGGGAGCTGTTTTTT; CDR3: CASSQAGEGTGELFF
D: .; J: TRBJ1-6; V: TRBV9; size: once; DNA: TGTGCCAGCAGCGGCGGCGGGTATAGGAGTGGGAATTCACCCCTCCACTTT; CDR3: CASSGGGYRSGNSPLHF
D: .; J: TRBJ2-1; V: TRBV5-8; size: .; DNA: TGTGCCAGCACCCTGCGGCAAAATAAACCCTACAATGAGCAGTTCTTC; CDR3: CASTLRQNKPYNEQFF
D: .; J: TRBJ1-2; V: TRBV29-1; size: .; DNA: TGCAGCGGGGGGGAGAACTATGGCTACACCTTC; CDR3: CSGGENYGYTF
D: TRBD2; J: TRBJ2-5; V: TRBV11-2; size: .; DNA: TGTGCCAGCAGCTCCAGGGAGGGGCTAGCGGGCCAAGAGACCCAGTACTTC; CDR3: CASSSREGLAGQETQYF
D: TRBD1; J: TRBJ2-1; V: TRBV5-6; size: .; DNA: TGTGCCAGCAGCTTAGGACAGGGCTCTGCCAGTGAGCAGTTCTTC; CDR3: CASSLGQGSASEQFF
D: .; J: TRBJ1-2; V: TRBV19; size: .; DNA: TGTGCCAGTACGGCAGGGGCCTATGGCTACACCTTC; CDR3: CASTAGAYGYTF
D: .; J: TRBJ1-6; V: TRBV5-1; size: .; DNA: TGCGCCAGCAGCTTGGCCGGAAGGGGCAATTCACCCCTCCACTTT; CDR3: CASSLAGRGNSPLHF
D: TRBD1; J: TRBJ2-7; V: TRBV5-8; size: once; DNA: TGTGCCAGCAGCTCCCCTGGGGGGACAGGGCCCGAGCAGTACTTC; CDR3: CASSSPGGTGPEQYF
D: .; J: TRBJ1-2; V: TRBV10-3; size: .; DNA: TGTGCCATCAGTGATCCACTTCTGAACTATGGCTACACCTTC; CDR3: CAISDPLLNYGYTF
D: .; J: TRBJ2-7; V: TRBV5-6; size: .; DNA: TGTGCCAGCAGCTTGCGGGGGACTCTCTCCTACGAGCAGTACTTC; CDR3: CASSLRGTLSYEQYF
D: .; J: TRBJ1-5; V: TRBV19; size: .; DNA: TGTGCCAGTAGTACGATAGAATCAAGCAATCAGCCCCAGCATTTT; CDR3: CASSTIESSNQPQHF
D: .; J: TRBJ1-5; V: TRBV12-3/TRBV12-4; size: .; DNA: TGTGCCAGCAGCGCCACAGTGAATCAGCCCCAGCATTTT; CDR3: CASSATVNQPQHF
D: .; J: TRBJ2-5; V: TRBV5-4; size: .; DNA: TGTGCCAGCAGCATTCCTCAGGGACAAGAGACCCAGTACTTC; CDR3: CASSIPQGQETQYF
D: .; J: TRBJ1-1; V: TRBV7-2; size: .; DNA: TGTGCCAGCAGCTTGGAGAGGAGCACTGAAGCTTTCTTT; CDR3: CASSLERSTEAFF
D: .; J: TRBJ2-7; V: TRBV6-5; size: .; DNA: TGTGCCAGCAGTTACTCGTCCGGGGACTACGAGCAGTACTTC; CDR3: CASSYSSGDYEQYF
D: TRBD2; J: TRBJ2-3; V: TRBV3-1/TRBV3-2; size: .; DNA: TGTGCCAGCAGGGTAGCGGGGGCCGCCCGTGATACGCAGTATTTT; CDR3: CASRVAGAARDTQYF
D: .; J: TRBJ2-5; V: TRBV24-1; size: .; DNA: TGTGCCACCAGTGATGCCGGGGACGGAGGGGAGACCCAGTACTTC; CDR3: CATSDAGDGGETQYF
D: .; J: TRBJ2-2; V: TRBV7-2; size: .; DNA: TGTGCCAGCAGCTTAGAGAGGATTACGAACACCGGGGAGCTGTTTTTT; CDR3: CASSLERITNTGELFF